The source of this T cell receptor beta chain is a study of OX40 agonist ivuxolimab in advanced cancers. The wider study: Enrolled patients in dose escalation had cancers that were hepatocellular carcinoma, melanoma, renal cell or head and neck cancer. Treatment received earlier with anti-PD-1, anti-PD-L1 or anti-CTLA-4 agents was allowed, and more than 35% had some.

Study observations and caveats: Both CD4+ and CD8+ T cell populations in blood had undergone clonal expansion by week 6 at 0.1 to 3.0 mg/kg.

By share, this clone ranks as medium-sized (0.01 to 0.1%). The antigen remains unidentified. Germline V gene sequence: CDR1 SEHNR, CDR2 FQNEAQ (reference sequence). V lost 5 bases, J lost 8 bases, and 16 bases lay in between. The CDR3 runs 13 residues. Generated by immunoSEQ multiplex PCR, the TCRdb table keeps only in-frame clones and is missing some. The profile covers tens of thousands of clones, with about 80% appearing a single time and roughly 12% taken by the ten largest. This TCR was recovered from an adult with an advanced solid tumor such as melanoma, head and neck, liver or kidney cancer. V is TRBV7-9 and J is TRBJ2-7, with D uncertain. The source was CD4+ or CD8+ T cells sorted from blood, collected in a trial of the OX40 agonist ivuxolimab. CDR3 residues: CASSPHGSPQQYF. Here the CDR3 DNA reads TGTGCCAGCAGCCCCCATGGGTCTCCCCAGCAGTACTTC.